This paragraph covers one TCR beta chain sequence. The donors, healthy Caucasians from Russia, were aged 6 to 90. Extraction of total RNA produced a minimum of 5 micrograms from each sample. Sample-barcoded 5' priming and a J-beta primer mix drove a second PCR of roughly 6 to 12 cycles. Using its own MiXCR run on the 5' RACE reads, TCRdb lists one record per CDR3 protein. The data hold 850,000 to 1,000,000 distinct CDR3 sequences, with roughly half observed a single time. This sample is drawn from a study of blood T cells in healthy people across ages. Across the whole study: Every two T cells gave about one barcoded beta molecule via template switching.

The CDR3 length is 15 residues. The germline V and J ends were trimmed by 5 bases and 6 bases, with 16 bases remaining between them. Germline values: CDR1 SGHTA, CDR2 FQGTGA. The sequenced sample was blood. The V gene is TRBV7-3, the J gene TRBJ2-2; D is perhaps TRBD1 or TRBD2 (5 bases each). This sequence originates from a woman in her sixties in good health. This CDR3 is CASSEGLGAAGELFF. CDR3 sequence (DNA): TGTGCCAGCAGCGAGGGGTTGGGAGCGGCCGGGGAGCTGTTTTTT.